This T cell receptor (beta chain) came from a study of blood T cell repertoires in COVID-19. Across the study: PBMCs, B-cell-depleted T cells, or T cells provided the cDNA or gDNA that made up the material.

Unmatched junction bases numbered 2, after V lost 4 bases and J lost 3 bases. The germline V gene has CDR1 MNHEY and CDR2 SMNVEV (reference sequence). The CDR3 is made up of 13 amino acids. In the study's own analysis: Estimates of nucleated cell counts were drawn from the amplification of reference gene primers. TCRdb's copy holds only in-frame clones and misses some; the assay was immunoSEQ multiplex PCR. The D gene and trimming were derived from the DNA, and the V and J assignments and clone size from that table. The sample yields about 240,000 clones, 81% seen once. This sequence was found in a woman older than 75 with COVID-19, enrolled during active disease. The chain couples TRBV27 to TRBJ2-7; TRBD2 matches 8 bases. The sequenced sample consisted of peripheral blood. The CDR3 bases are TGTGCCAGCAGTTCGAGCGGGAGCTACGAGCAGTACTTC. Translated, it gives CASSSSGSYEQYF.